These 8 T cell receptor beta chains were all obtained from the same sample, sequenced in a study of cytotoxic CD8 clonotypes in ibrutinib-treated CLL. Clones were read by immunoSEQ multiplex PCR, and TCRdb kept only the in-frame ones, dropping some. The sample yields approximately 150,000 clones, around nine tenths seen once. The sample here was PBMCs, taken at disease progression, from a patient treated with ibrutinib. These receptors were obtained from a human donor with chronic lymphocytic leukemia.

The chain is built from TRBV6-5 and TRBJ2-4; 7 bases are shared with TRBD1. The germline CDR1 and CDR2 sequences are MNHEY and SVGAGI. After removal of 6 bases from V and 3 bases from J, the junction contained 8 bases not matched to a gene. The CDR3 extends over 15 amino acids. CDR3 bases: TGTGCCAGCAGCCGTGACAGGGATGGCAAAAACATTCAGTACTTC. Translation: CASSRDRDGKNIQYF.

The chain uses TRBV4-1 and TRBJ2-4; 12 bases fit TRBD2. Germline V gene lookup returns CDR1 MGHRA and CDR2 YSYEKL. The length of the CDR3 is 16 residues. The trim removed 4 bases at V and 8 bases at J, leaving 9 bases unmatched. The chain's CDR3 is CASSLELTSGSDIQYF. CDR3 coding DNA: TGCGCCAGCAGCCTCGAACTGACTAGCGGGAGTGACATTCAGTACTTC.

The chain combines TRBV5-3 with TRBJ1-2; tentative D call: TRBD1 (6 bases). TRBV5-3 is assigned to the ORF class and has an uncertain function. The CDR3 has 15 amino acids. The V and J ends lost 0 bases and 5 bases respectively, with 14 bases between them. In DNA, the CDR3 is TGTGCCAGAAGCTTGGTGGGGACAAGGGTATATGGCTACACCTTC. Its protein is CARSLVGTRVYGYTF.

Here the CDR3 DNA reads TGTGCCAGCAGTTTAGAGGGGCCGAGCTATGGCTACACCTTC. Translating gives CASSLEGPSYGYTF. The V gene is TRBV28, the J gene TRBJ1-2; D may be TRBD1 (5 bases). This CDR3 has 14 residues. The V end was cut by 2 bases, the J end by 4 bases, with 11 bases between. The germline V gene has CDR1 MDHEN and CDR2 SYDVKM.

This chain links TRBV10-3 with TRBJ1-4; no reliable D call. The germline V gene has CDR1 ENHRY and CDR2 SYGVKD. The CDR3 sequence is 13 residues long. V was pared by 4 bases and J by 2 bases, with 5 bases between. In nucleotides, the CDR3 is TGTGCCATCAGTGGGGAGACTAATGAAAAACTGTTTTTT. The encoded protein is CAISGETNEKLFF.

V usage is TRBV29-1 and J usage is TRBJ2-3; D is unclear. V shed 7 bases and J shed 6 bases, with 8 bases lying between them. This CDR3 is built from 10 residues. Germline values: CDR1 SQVTM, CDR2 ANQGSEA. The CDR3 spells CSGLMDTQYF. For the CDR3, the DNA is TGCAGCGGCCTCATGGATACGCAGTATTTT.

V and J are TRBV27 and TRBJ2-3; TRBD2 aligns across 8 bases. This CDR3 is built from 15 residues. Germline CDR1 and CDR2: MNHEY and SMNVEV (reference sequence). V shed 3 bases and J 6 bases; nucleotides not matched to a gene: 8. The CDR3 sequence: CASSLIGRALDTQYF. CDR3 nucleotide sequence: TGTGCCAGCAGTTTGATCGGGAGGGCATTGGATACGCAGTATTTT.

This chain connects TRBV4-1 to TRBJ1-1; 9 bases are a match to TRBD1. The J segment lost 5 bases and the V segment lost 3 bases, leaving 7 bases of the junction unmatched. The CDR3 runs 15 residues. Germline V lookup: CDR1 MGHRA, CDR2 YSYEKL. This CDR3 reads CASSQSDRGSTEAFF. CDR3 nucleotide sequence: TGCGCCAGCAGCCAGTCGGACAGGGGAAGTACTGAAGCTTTCTTT.